This T cell receptor beta chain came from a study of technical replicates of blood from several donors. Germline assignment: CDR1 SSHAT and CDR2 FNYEAQ (reference sequence). V was clipped by 0 bases and J by 6 bases; unmatched bases: 6. The CDR3 totals 16 residues. Some clones are missing from TCRdb's copy, which holds only in-frame ones; the method was immunoSEQ multiplex PCR. The table has more than 65,000 clones, roughly 95% seen once. The sequence was collected from a human donor in good health. Sequenced sample: T cells isolated from PBMCs. The chain is built from TRBV7-7 and TRBJ2-2, with 8 bases lining up with TRBD2. The CDR3 protein is CASSLAWREEAGELFF. The CDR3, as DNA: TGTGCCAGCAGCTTAGCATGGCGGGAGGAGGCCGGGGAGCTGTTTTTT.